A selection of T cell receptor beta chains follows, all from one sample in a study of neurological immune-mediated disorders. TCRdb reanalysed the 5' RACE reads using MiXCR and keeps one entry per CDR3 protein. The sample lists 20,000 to 30,000 distinct CDR3 sequences; around 13% were seen once. Sequencing was carried out using CD4+ T cells from blood. The receptors here all came from a female donor with HTLV-1-associated myelopathy (HAM/TSP). The CDR3 runs from the conserved cysteine through the conserved F or W. D genes are given only for firm matches. Size is omitted from some rows. Given values are once, few, many or a class for expanded clones.

clone_size d_call j_call v_call cdr3_nt cdr3_aa
many - TRBJ1-2 TRBV6-1 TGTGCCAGCAGTGAAATCTTGACAGGATCAGGTGGCTACACCTTC CASSEILTGSGGYTF
many TRBD2 TRBJ2-1 TRBV27 TGTGCCAGCAGCCCGGGGCAGAGAGCGGGGGACTACAATGAGCAGTTCTTC CASSPGQRAGDYNEQFF
many - TRBJ1-2 TRBV14 TGTGCCAGCAGCCATAACCTACTCGGGGGGACACAATATGGCTACACCTTC CASSHNLLGGTQYGYTF
many - TRBJ1-5 TRBV6-6 TGTGCCAGCAGTTACTCGCGGGGAACCAGAATAAGCAATCAGCCCCAGCATTTT CASSYSRGTRISNQPQHF
many - TRBJ2-2 TRBV5-1 TGCGCCAGCAGCTGGGTAGGAAACACCGGGGAGCTGTTTTTT CASSWVGNTGELFF
many - TRBJ2-3 TRBV10-3 TGTGCCATCAGTGGCGGGGCAGATACGCAGTATTTT CAISGGADTQYF
many - TRBJ2-3 TRBV7-9 TGTGCCAGCAGCTTAGGGGGTTCGGAAGGCACAGATACGCAGTATTTT CASSLGGSEGTDTQYF
many TRBD2 TRBJ2-1 TRBV12-3/TRBV12-4 TGTGCCAGCAGTTTAACTAGCGGGGGATACAATGAGCAGTTCTTC CASSLTSGGYNEQFF
many - TRBJ2-3 TRBV11-2 TGTGCCAGCAGCTCAAAGGGGGGGGGCGTGCGGGTCACAGATACGCAGTATTTT CASSSKGGGVRVTDTQYF
- - TRBJ2-1 TRBV11-3 TGTTCCAGCAGCTCCTGGGGACGTTTCAATGAGCAGTTCTTC CSSSSWGRFNEQFF
many - TRBJ2-1 TRBV7-2 TGTGCCAGCAGAAGAGGGGGGGCCACCCCCTACAATGAGCAGTTCTTC CASRRGGATPYNEQFF
many - TRBJ2-2 TRBV2 TGTGCCAGCAGGGCGTACACCGGGGAGCTGTTTTTT CASRAYTGELFF
many TRBD2 TRBJ2-3 TRBV5-5 TGTGCCAGCAGTTACGGAGCGGGAGAGATAGATACGCAGTATTTT CASSYGAGEIDTQYF
many - TRBJ2-7 TRBV7-3 TGTGCCAGCGGATCTACCTACGAGCAGTACTTC CASGSTYEQYF
- - TRBJ1-2 TRBV28 TGTGCCAACAGCCCATATGGATACACCTTC CANSPYGYTF
many TRBD2 TRBJ2-2 TRBV5-4 TGTGCCAGCAGCCGGGACTACTCAAGCGGGGAGCTGTTTTTT CASSRDYSSGELFF
many TRBD2 TRBJ2-3 TRBV20-1 TGCAGTGCTCTAGCGGGGGTGGCAGATACGCAGTATTTT CSALAGVADTQYF
- - TRBJ2-1 TRBV7-3 TGTGCCAGCAGCTTACTCGCGGGAAGGTACAATGAGCAGTTCTTC CASSLLAGRYNEQFF
many - TRBJ2-5 TRBV20-1 TGCAGTGCTAGAGATCACTCGGGAGCCCAGTACTTC CSARDHSGAQYF
many - TRBJ2-3 TRBV7-2 TGTGCCAGCAGCTTGGCCGACACAAATACGCAGTATTTT CASSLADTNTQYF
many - TRBJ1-2 TRBV5-6 TGTGCCAGCAGCTTGGAGAGTTGGGACACGGCTGCGGTAGGATATGGCTACACCTTC CASSLESWDTAAVGYGYTF
medium-sized - TRBJ1-2 TRBV9 TGTGCCAGCAGCGGGCCGGGCCCCGGGTTGGTAGGCTACACCTTC CASSGPGPGLVGYTF
many - TRBJ2-5 TRBV15 TGTGCCACCAGCAGAGATGGTGAGACCCAGTACTTC CATSRDGETQYF
many TRBD2 TRBJ2-5 TRBV12-3/TRBV12-4 TGTGCCAGCAGTTTAAGGGGGACTAGTTTGGGGACCCAGTACTTC CASSLRGTSLGTQYF
many - TRBJ2-3 TRBV20-1 TGCAGCTTTCGGACCCGACAAGGCACAGATACGCAGTATTTT CSFRTRQGTDTQYF
many - TRBJ1-1 TRBV28 TGTGCCAGCAGTTTATCGGCCTACTCAGCTTTCTTT CASSLSAYSAFF
- - TRBJ2-1 TRBV12-3/TRBV12-4 TGTGCCAGCAGTCACACCGAGGTCTCTAACATTCAGTTCTTC CASSHTEVSNIQFF
medium-sized TRBD1 TRBJ2-2 TRBV5-1 TGCGCCAGCAGCCAAGAGGGACAGGGAACCGGGGAGCTGTTTTTT CASSQEGQGTGELFF
many - TRBJ2-2 TRBV21-1 TGTGCCAGCAGCAGGGGGACCCATCTTGACGGGGAGCTGTTTTTT CASSRGTHLDGELFF
many TRBD2 TRBJ2-5 TRBV5-1 TGCGCCAGCAGCCCCGGACTAGCGGGAGGCGGTGAGACCCAGTACTTC CASSPGLAGGGETQYF
many TRBD1 TRBJ1-2 TRBV29-1 TGCAGCGTTGGGGGCAGGGGGGGCTATGGCTACACCTTC CSVGGRGGYGYTF
many - TRBJ2-3 TRBV20-1 TGCAGTGCTAGAGATCTCCCCACAGATACGCAGTATTTT CSARDLPTDTQYF